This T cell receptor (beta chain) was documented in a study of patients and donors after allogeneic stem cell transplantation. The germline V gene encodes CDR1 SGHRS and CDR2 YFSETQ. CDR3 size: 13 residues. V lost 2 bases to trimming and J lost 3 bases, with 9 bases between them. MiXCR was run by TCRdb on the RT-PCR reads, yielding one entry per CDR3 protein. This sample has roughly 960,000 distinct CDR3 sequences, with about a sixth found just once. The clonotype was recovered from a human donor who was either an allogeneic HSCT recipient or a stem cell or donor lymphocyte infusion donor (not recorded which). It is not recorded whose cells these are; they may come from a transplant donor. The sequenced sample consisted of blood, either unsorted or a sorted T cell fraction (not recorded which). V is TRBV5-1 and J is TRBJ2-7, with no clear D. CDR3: CASSFQEGYEQYF. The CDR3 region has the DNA TGCGCCAGCAGCTTCCAAGAAGGCTACGAGCAGTACTTC.